These 4 T cell receptor beta chains were all obtained from the same sample, sequenced in a study of shared clonotypes between healthy human individuals. Generated by immunoSEQ multiplex PCR, the TCRdb table keeps only in-frame clones and is missing some. Among approximately 500,000 clones listed, around four fifths were seen once. The sequencing input was PBMCs. The source is a woman aged 40 to 50 in good health. Some clones in this sample may be carry-over from other donors' samples.

On this clone itself: A far larger clone is one nucleotide away, so this likely arose from a read error. The rearrangement uses TRBV6-1 and TRBJ2-6, with D perhaps TRBD1 (5 bases). Germline CDR1 is MNHNS and CDR2 is SASEGT. The CDR3 contains 14 residues. In DNA form, the CDR3 reads TGTGCCAGCAGTCAGTTACCTGGGGCCAACGTCCTGGCTTTC. It yields the protein CASSQLPGANVLAF.

As to this clone: This same CDR3 is encoded by further DNA sequences in the sample. The chain links TRBV18 to TRBJ2-7; a weak D match, TRBD2 (6 bases). Germline V gene lookup returns CDR1 KGHSH and CDR2 LQKENI. Trimming took off 2 bases at V and 3 bases at J, with 23 bases between the two ends. The CDR3 has 18 residues. CDR3 protein: CASSPGPGKTSGNYEQYF. CDR3 sequence (DNA): TGTGCCAGCTCACCAGGGCCAGGAAAGACTAGTGGGAACTACGAGCAGTACTTC.

DNA of the CDR3: TGTGCCAGCAGCTTAGAGCCACACCAAGAGACCCAGTACTTC. Residues: CASSLEPHQETQYF. The gene calls are TRBV7-3 and TRBJ2-5, with no clear D. Germline V CDR1 and CDR2: SGHTA, FQGTGA. The CDR3 totals 14 residues. The V and J ends lost 2 bases and 0 bases respectively, with 7 bases between them.

This clone has just a few counts. The chain recombines TRBV5-1 with TRBJ2-2; D ambiguous. The germline V gene encodes CDR1 SGHRS and CDR2 YFSETQ. The CDR3 sequence is 15 residues long. V was cut by 4 bases and J by 6 bases, with 16 bases left in between. CDR3 bases: TGCGCCAGCAGCCCCGACCTGGGGTATCCCGGGGAGCTGTTTTTT. Its protein is CASSPDLGYPGELFF.